These 18 T cell receptor beta chains were all obtained from the same sample, sequenced in a study of blood T cell repertoires in COVID-19. Produced via immunoSEQ multiplex PCR; TCRdb's table is partial and in-frame only. This sample has about 45,000 clones, with approximately 80% found just once. Sequencing was performed on peripheral blood. The receptors here all came from a man aged 70-80 years with acute or convalescent COVID-19.

This clone came up a few times. This chain links TRBV7-9 with TRBJ1-1, with 8 positions matching TRBD1. The germline V gene has CDR1 SEHNR and CDR2 FQNEAQ (reference sequence). V shed 4 bases, J shed 6 bases, and the junction held 7 bases outside the gene matches. The CDR3 is made up of 14 amino acids. CDR3 amino acids: CASSSGDRGPEAFF. The CDR3 DNA is TGTGCCAGCAGCTCCGGCGACAGGGGCCCTGAAGCTTTCTTT.

The chain joins TRBV6-5 to TRBJ1-4; D may be TRBD1 (5 bases). The CDR3 length is 15 residues. Trimming took off 4 bases at V and 8 bases at J, with 17 bases between the two ends. CDR1 and CDR2 (germline): MNHEY, SVGAGI. Written as DNA, the CDR3 is TGTGCCAGCAGTTCCCGACAGACCGGCTACGAAAAACTGTTTTTT. Amino acid sequence: CASSSRQTGYEKLFF.

The V and J genes are TRBV11-3 and TRBJ1-1, with D uncertain. Germline V gives CDR1 SGHNT, CDR2 YENEEA. The length of the CDR3 is 14 residues. V lost 1 base to trimming and J lost 5 bases, with 11 bases between them. Written as DNA, the CDR3 is TGTGCCAGCAGCTTAGGCGGAACGAGGACTGAAGCTTTCTTT. Amino acid sequence: CASSLGGTRTEAFF.

Only a few counts were recorded for this clone. The chain carries TRBV5-1 and TRBJ1-1, with a possible D match to TRBD1 (5 bases). Trimming took off 4 bases at V and 8 bases at J, with 15 bases between the two ends. The CDR3 runs 13 residues. The V gene's germline CDR1 is SGHRS and CDR2 YFSETQ. The CDR3 spells CASSMGRVMEAFF. In DNA form, the CDR3 reads TGCGCCAGCAGCATGGGACGGGTTATGGAAGCTTTCTTT. Supplemented by reference TRBV5-1 and TRBJ1-1, the full variable domain reads KAGVTQTPRYLIKTRGQQVTLSCSPISGHRSVSWYQQTPGQGLQFLFEYFSETQRNKGNFPGRFSGRQFSNSRSEMNVSTLELGDSALYLCASSMGRVMEAFFGQGTRLTVV.

The CDR3 DNA reads as TGTGCCAGCAGCCTGACAGGGGCTGGCAATCAGCCCCAGCATTTT. This encodes CASSLTGAGNQPQHF. J is TRBJ1-5 and V is TRBV5-4; 8 bases agree with TRBD1. J gave up 2 bases and V 4 bases, and 5 bases lay outside the gene matches. The CDR3 sequence is 15 residues long. Germline CDR1 reads SGHNT; CDR2 reads YYREEE (reference sequence).

CDR3 sequence reads: CSVRGLAGALYNEQFF. For the CDR3, the DNA is TGCAGCGTCCGGGGGCTAGCGGGGGCCCTATACAATGAGCAGTTCTTC. The chain is built from TRBV29-1 and TRBJ2-1; TRBD2 aligns across 10 bases. V shed 6 bases, J shed 4 bases, and the junction held 12 bases outside the gene matches. From germline, CDR1 is SQVTM and CDR2 ANQGSEA. The CDR3 runs to 16 residues.

The J gene is TRBJ2-7, the V gene TRBV18; tentative D call: TRBD1 (5 bases). The CDR3 is 14 amino acids. V lost 4 bases, J lost 3 bases, and 13 bases lay in between. The germline V gene has CDR1 KGHSH and CDR2 LQKENI. The CDR3 here is CASSLGADNYEQYF. As DNA, the CDR3 is TGTGCCAGCTCACTTGGGGCAGACAACTACGAGCAGTACTTC.

The chain couples TRBV6-5 to TRBJ2-3, with a weak D call TRBD2 (5 bases). This CDR3 region has 15 residues. Between the trimmed V and J ends, which lost 1 base and 3 bases, there was a span of 11 bases. In germline, CDR1 is MNHEY, CDR2 SVGAGI. The DNA for the CDR3 is TGTGCCAGCAGTTACTACGGCGGGTTAACAGATACGCAGTATTTT. It yields the protein CASSYYGGLTDTQYF.

In this sample, this clone turned up once. The V gene is TRBV2, the J gene TRBJ1-3; the D gene is possibly TRBD1 (6 bases). V lost 10 bases and J 5 bases, leaving 15 bases between the germline ends. The length of the CDR3 is 13 residues. Per the germline V gene, CDR1 is SNHLY and CDR2 is FYNNEI. The CDR3 spells CATGGGARNTIYF. The CDR3 nucleotides are TGTGCCACCGGCGGGGGGGCAAGAAACACCATATATTTT.

CDR3 protein: CASSQVKSSYNSPLHF. Written as DNA, the CDR3 is TGTGCCAGCAGCCAAGTGAAGAGCTCCTATAATTCACCCCTCCACTTT. This chain links TRBV3-1 (or the pseudogene TRBV3-2) with TRBJ1-6; D is unresolved. The CDR3 covers 16 residues. Germline V gives CDR1 LGHDT, CDR2 YNNKEL (reference sequence). The V and J ends lost 1 base and 0 bases respectively, with 7 bases between them.

The chain has TRBV3-1 (or the pseudogene TRBV3-2) and TRBJ1-2; 7 bases map to TRBD1. Per germline, CDR1 LGHDT and CDR2 YNNKEL (reference sequence). This CDR3 contains 14 residues. J was trimmed by 4 bases and V by 6 bases; bases with no gene match: 8. The CDR3, as DNA: TGTGCCAGCAGGACGACAGGGCGGATCTATGGCTACACCTTC. It codes for CASRTTGRIYGYTF.

V usage is TRBV5-5 and J usage is TRBJ2-7, with a possible D match to TRBD2 (7 bases). Germline V gene lookup returns CDR1 SGHKS and CDR2 YYEKEE (reference sequence). The ends were cut back, 1 base at V and 0 bases at J, with 11 bases in the middle. The CDR3 sequence is 15 residues long. In nucleotides, the CDR3 is TGTGCCAGCAGCTTGAGGGGGGGGCCCTCCTACGAGCAGTACTTC. The encoded protein is CASSLRGGPSYEQYF.

The chain links TRBV5-8 to TRBJ2-5; weak D call: TRBD2 (5 bases). The germline CDR1 and CDR2 sequences are SGHTS and YDEGEE. The CDR3 is 13 amino acids. Trimming shortened V by 1 base and J by 3 bases, and 7 bases separated the two germline ends. The CDR3 loop reads CASSLMGEETQYF. DNA for the CDR3: TGTGCCAGCAGCTTGATGGGAGAAGAGACCCAGTACTTC. Together with reference TRBV5-8 and TRBJ2-5, the CDR3 gives the full variable domain: EAGVTQSPTHLIKTRGQQATLRCSPISGHTSVYWYQQALGLGLQFLLWYDEGEERNRGNFPPRFSGRQFPNYSSELNVNALELEDSALYLCASSLMGEETQYFGPGTRLLVL.

This sequence joins TRBV6-2 or TRBV6-3 and TRBJ2-5; maybe TRBD1 (6 bases). The V end lost 2 bases, the J end lost 1 base, and 11 bases lay between the germline ends. The CDR3 extends over 15 amino acids. Germline CDR1 reads MNHEY; CDR2 reads SVGEGT. CDR3 sequence reads: CASSYGGAVQETQYF. The CDR3 DNA reads as TGTGCCAGCAGTTACGGGGGCGCAGTCCAAGAGACCCAGTACTTC.

V usage is TRBV18 and J usage is TRBJ2-3; D gene unclear. Germline V lookup: CDR1 KGHSH, CDR2 LQKENI. Trimming stripped 6 bases from V and 1 base from J, with 14 bases between. The CDR3 length is 15 residues. DNA of the CDR3: TGTGCCAGCTCTCCCGATTGGAGCGGCACAGATACGCAGTATTTT. Translated, it gives CASSPDWSGTDTQYF.

The rearrangement joins TRBV7-2 to TRBJ1-4, with D possibly matching TRBD1 (6 bases). The germline CDR1 and CDR2 sequences are SGHTA and FQGNSA. The CDR3 is 15 residues long. The germline V and J ends were trimmed by 1 base and 5 bases, with 11 bases remaining between them. CDR3 in amino acids: CASSLGGGGNEKLFF. CDR3 nucleotide sequence: TGTGCCAGCAGCTTAGGGGGAGGGGGAAATGAAAAACTGTTTTTT.

The V gene is TRBV12-3 or TRBV12-4, the J gene TRBJ2-7; maybe TRBD2 (6 bases). Trimming removed 8 bases at V and 2 bases at J, with 10 bases between. The CDR3 covers 12 residues. CDR3 nucleotides: TGTGCCAGCGGGACTCAAGCCTACGAGCAGTACTTC. This gives the protein CASGTQAYEQYF.

The chain couples TRBV5-1 to TRBJ1-6, with D unresolved. Between the trimmed V and J ends, which lost 4 bases and 0 bases, there was a span of 11 bases. This CDR3 contains 16 residues. Germline CDR1 reads SGHRS; CDR2 reads YFSETQ. The CDR3 nucleotides are TGCGCCAGCAGCCCTTTACAGAGCTCCTATAATTCACCCCTCCACTTT. This codes for CASSPLQSSYNSPLHF.